The 25 T cell receptor beta chains presented below share a single source sample, sequenced in a study of CD8+ T cells in alopecia areata. It was cDNA, reverse transcribed from extracted RNA, that served as the sequencing template. The table came from immunoSEQ multiplex PCR; TCRdb's copy has only in-frame clones and leaves some out. The specimen gives around 290,000 clones without singletons; the ten biggest hold 0.9% to 1.5%. CD4, CD8alpha, NKG2D, NKG2ACE and other markers were used to sort pooled cutaneous lymph node cells. What was sequenced was CD4+ T cells sorted from a lymph node. These receptors originate from a C3H/HeJ mouse with alopecia areata. Mouse strain MHC haplotype: H2-k.

Worth noting for this clone: The gene symbols are mouse symbols. The CDR3 extends 4 residues past the end of the read, so its final part is completed from the germline J gene. Different DNA sequences within this sample yield the same CDR3. The rearrangement uses TRBV31 and TRBJ2-1; 8 bases align to TRBD2. Unmatched junction bases numbered 1, after V lost 0 bases and J lost 3 bases. The germline V gene has CDR1 GKSSPN and CDR2 SITVG. This CDR3 is built from 14 residues. The CDR3: CAWSLTGGYAEQFF. CDR3 bases read: TGTGCCTGGAGTCTCACTGGGGGCTATGCT. Full variable domain (rest looked up from reference TRBV31 and TRBJ2-1): AQTIHQWPVAEIKAVGSPLSLGCTIKGKSSPNLYWYWQATGGTLQQLFYSITVGQVESVVQLNLSASRPKDDQFILSTEKLLLSHSGFYLCAWSLTGGYAEQFFGPGTRLTVL.

This clone was counted a few times. Mouse germline and gene names are used. From the germline J gene comes the end of the CDR3, since the read stops 4 residues before it. The chain employs TRBV13-2 and TRBJ1-2; D may be TRBD1 (6 bases). The CDR3 runs to 15 residues. With 1 base removed from V and 0 bases from J, the gap between germline ends came to 10 bases. The germline V gene encodes CDR1 NNHNN and CDR2 SYGAGS (reference sequence). This chain's CDR3 is CASGDPRTANSDYTF. The part of the CDR3 DNA that was read is TGTGCCAGCGGTGATCCTCGGACAGCAAACTCC.

In regard to this clone: A single base separates this from a much larger clone, so it may be a read error. Gene labels here are mouse ones. The CDR3 end is not reached by the read, which stops 4 residues before it; the germline J gene fills it in. Other nucleotide sequences in the sample specify the same CDR3. This sequence joins TRBV13-3 and TRBJ2-2, with 9 bases aligning to TRBD1. Per the germline V gene, CDR1 is NNHDY and CDR2 is SYVADS. The CDR3 is 15 residues long. V trimming: 5 bases; J trimming: 1 base; junction bases outside the gene matches: 3. The CDR3 loop reads CASRPGQGNTGQLYF. CDR3 DNA (partial): TGTGCCAGCAGGCCGGGACAGGGAAACACCGGG.

Worth noting for this clone: Germline and genes here are mouse. The read finishes 4 residues shy of the CDR3 end, and the germline J gene is used to complete it. V is TRBV14 and J is TRBJ2-1; D unresolved. The CDR3 extends over 13 amino acids. V gave up 2 bases and J gave up 4 bases, with 7 bases separating them. CDR1 and CDR2 (germline): SGHDT, FRDEAV. The sequenced part of the CDR3 DNA is TGTGCCAGCAGTTTTGTCAGATATGCT. It translates to CASSFVRYA. The entire CDR3 protein reads CASSFVRYAEQFF.

Regarding this clone: The gene names here belong to mouse. The CDR3 end lies 4 residues beyond the end of the read and is filled in from the germline J gene. The chain combines TRBV29 with TRBJ2-3, with 10 positions matching TRBD1. There are 15 residues in the CDR3. CDR1 is MSHET and CDR2 is SYDVDS in the germline V gene. The ends lost 6 bases at V and 2 bases at J; junction bases unmatched: 5. The CDR3 is CASSWGQGNAETLYF. Partial CDR3 DNA: TGTGCTAGCAGCTGGGGACAGGGGAATGCAGAA.

In this sample, this clone turned up a few times. Genes and germline are mouse. The CDR3 goes on 4 residues after the read ends, and that part is filled in from the germline J gene. The chain joins TRBV1 to TRBJ2-3; TRBD2 matches 10 bases. Germline values: CDR1 NSQYPW, CDR2 LRSPGD (reference sequence). This CDR3 is 16 amino acids long. Trimming cost V 3 bases and J 2 bases; bases outside gene matches: 5. CDR3 loop: CTCSAAGLGIAETLYF. The DNA read from the CDR3 is TGCACCTGCAGTGCGGCGGGACTGGGGATTGCAGAA. The complete variable domain, with remaining parts taken from reference TRBV1 and TRBJ2-3, reads VTLLEQNPRWRLVPRGQAVNLRCILKNSQYPWMSWYQQDLQKQLQWLFTLRSPGDKEVKSLPGADYLATRVTDTELRLQVANMSQGRTLYCTCSAAGLGIAETLYFGSGTRLTVL.

With respect to this clone: A much bigger clone sits one base away, suggesting this may be a read error. The genes are named according to mouse. The read terminates 4 residues ahead of where the CDR3 ends, so the germline J gene completes it. Distinct nucleotide sequences in the sample also encode this CDR3. The chain recombines TRBV19 with TRBJ2-3; TRBD1 aligns across 7 bases. The CDR3 contains 15 residues. Germline V gives CDR1 FNHDT, CDR2 SITEND (reference sequence). Germline trimming cut 5 bases from V and 0 bases from J; bases unmatched to any gene: 6. The CDR3 here is CASSPGTASAETLYF. CDR3 DNA, as far as it was read: TGTGCCAGCAGCCCCGGGACAGCTAGTGCAGAA. The full variable domain, rest sourced from reference TRBV19 and TRBJ2-3, is GGIITQTPKFLIGQEGQKLTLKCQQNFNHDTMYWYRQDSGKGLRLIYYSITENDLQKGDLSEGYDASREKKSSFSLTVTSAQKNEMAVFLCASSPGTASAETLYFGSGTRLTVL.

Concerning this clone itself: Gene labels here are mouse ones. The read gets to within 4 residues of the CDR3 end, and the germline J gene fills in the rest. The V call is TRBV13-1, the J call TRBJ2-1, with 10 bases matching TRBD2. This CDR3 spans 15 amino acids. V was pared by 4 bases and J by 4 bases, with 5 bases of the junction left unmatched. Germline V gene data show CDR1 as NSHNY and CDR2 as SYGAGN. CDR3 DNA, as far as it was read: TGTGCCAGCAGTCCCGGACTGGGGGAGTATGCT. Its translation is CASSPGLGEYA. The whole CDR3 sequence is CASSPGLGEYAEQFF.

For this clone: The germline and genes are mouse ones. Coverage ceases 4 residues before the CDR3 finishes, and the germline J gene fills in the end. This rearrangement joins TRBV1 to TRBJ2-5, with a possible D match to TRBD1 (6 bases). This CDR3 contains 15 residues. Germline-derived CDR1 and CDR2 are NSQYPW and LRSPGD (reference sequence). CDR3: CTCSADQGLGDTQYF. CDR3 DNA (partial): TGCACCTGCAGTGCAGATCAGGGGTTGGGAGAC.

This clone has only a few counts. Gene names are mouse gene names. The read terminates 4 residues ahead of where the CDR3 ends, so the germline J gene completes it. This chain joins TRBV5 and TRBJ2-7, with 11 bases identical to TRBD2. The CDR3 is made up of 15 amino acids. CDR1 is LGHNA and CDR2 is YNLKQL in the germline V gene (reference sequence). The CDR3 region is CASSQTGGALYEQYF. The sequenced part of the CDR3 DNA is TGTGCCAGCAGCCAAACTGGGGGGGCGCTGTAT.

This clone was picked up a small number of times. The germline and genes are mouse ones. The read terminates 4 residues before the CDR3 end, so the remaining end is supplied by the germline J gene. The chain joins TRBV13-3 to TRBJ2-1; 9 positions match TRBD1. The CDR3 contains 12 residues. Germline-derived CDR1 and CDR2 are NNHDY and SYVADS. This chain's CDR3 is CASGDRVAEQFF. Incomplete CDR3 DNA: TGTGCCAGCGGGGACAGGGTCGCT.

About this clone itself: The genes and germline here are from mouse. The read ends 4 residues early relative to the CDR3; the germline J gene fills the gap. This chain joins TRBV17 and TRBJ2-5, with TRBD2 identical over 8 bases. This CDR3 is built from 16 residues. The junction had 5 bases not matched to a gene; V was cut back by 1 base and J by 2 bases. Per the germline V gene, CDR1 is MNHDT and CDR2 is YYDKIL. The sequenced part of the CDR3 DNA is TGTGCTAGCAGTAGAGGGGGGGGCGCAGGCCAAGAC. Amino acid sequence: CASSRGGGAGQD. The entire CDR3 reads CASSRGGGAGQDTQYF. The entire variable domain, with the rest obtained from reference TRBV17 and TRBJ2-5, is as follows: DTTVKQNPRYKLARVGKPVNLICSQTMNHDTMYWYQKKPNQAPKLLLFYYDKILNREADTFEKFQSSRPNNSFCSLYIGSAGLEYSAMYLCASSRGGGAGQDTQYFGPGTRLLVL.

This clone turned up a few times. The genes and germline here are from mouse. The CDR3 loop is CTCSADPAGIDYTF. CDR3 DNA, as far as it was read: TGCACCTGCAGTGCAGATCCGGCAGGGATC. V usage is TRBV1 and J usage is TRBJ1-2, with D possibly matching TRBD1 (5 bases). With the read ending 4 residues before the CDR3 end, the germline J gene is used to fill in that end. The CDR3 is 14 residues long. Germline lookup yields CDR1 NSQYPW and CDR2 LRSPGD (reference sequence).

In the case of this clone: The gene names given are mouse names. The sequenced part of the CDR3 DNA is TGTGCCAGCAGATTACAGGATGCT. This encodes CASRLQDA. The CDR3, in full, reads CASRLQDAEQFF. This chain connects TRBV4 to TRBJ2-1, with D possibly TRBD1 on 5 matching bases. The read falls 4 residues short of the CDR3 end, and the missing part is taken from the germline J gene. The V and J ends lost 6 bases and 5 bases respectively, with 8 bases between them. CDR1 is LGHDT and CDR2 is YNNKQL in the germline V gene (reference sequence). The CDR3 loop spans 12 amino acids.

This clone was seen only a few times. The genes and germline here are from mouse. The CDR3 is cut off 4 residues early in the read; its end comes from the germline J gene. The same CDR3 can be traced to other DNA sequences in this sample. V is TRBV13-2 and J is TRBJ2-3; no clear D. The V end was cut by 4 bases, the J end by 0 bases, with 6 bases between. The germline CDR1 and CDR2 sequences are NNHNN and SYGAGS (reference sequence). The CDR3 contains 13 residues. CDR3: CASGSTSAETLYF. The part of the CDR3 DNA that was read is TGTGCCAGCGGTAGCACTAGTGCAGAA.

A remark on this clone: Germline and genes: mouse. The read ends 4 residues early relative to the CDR3; the germline J gene fills the gap. This chain joins TRBV5 and TRBJ2-5; D possibly corresponds to TRBD1 (6 bases). This CDR3 region has 14 residues. Looked up from germline, CDR1 is LGHNA and CDR2 is YNLKQL (reference sequence). The CDR3 bases that were read are TGTGCCAGCAGCCAAGATAACCAGGGGGAC. This codes for CASSQDNQGD. The full CDR3 reads CASSQDNQGDTQYF.

There are a few counts of this clone. These gene names are mouse names. The read halts 4 residues ahead of the CDR3 end, with the missing end drawn from the germline J gene. The chain is built from TRBV13-2 and TRBJ2-1; 9 bases are shared with TRBD1. After removal of 0 bases from V and 4 bases from J, the junction contained 5 bases not matched to a gene. Germline loops: CDR1 NNHNN, CDR2 SYGAGS (reference sequence). This CDR3 is 16 amino acids long. The CDR3 bases that were read are TGTGCCAGCGGTGATGCCTCGGGACAGGGTTATGCT. Translated, it gives CASGDASGQGYA. The whole CDR3 sequence is CASGDASGQGYAEQFF.

Concerning this clone itself: Gene and germline names: mouse. Read sequence stops 4 residues before the CDR3 end, and the germline J gene provides the missing end. The chain uses TRBV13-1 and TRBJ2-2, with 12 bases that match TRBD2. V lost 1 base and J lost 4; bases outside the gene matches: 5. CDR1 and CDR2 from the germline V gene are NSHNY and SYGAGN. This CDR3 has 17 residues. This CDR3 is CASSDPGLGGTTGQLYF. The CDR3 bases that were read are TGTGCCAGCAGTGATCCTGGACTGGGGGGGACCACCGGG.

This clone was detected a few times. Gene names and germline match the mouse. The observed sequence ends 4 residues before the CDR3 terminus, with the missing tail filled in from the germline J gene. The rearrangement uses TRBV13-1 and TRBJ2-2; D perhaps matches TRBD2 (5 bases). This CDR3 has 14 residues. Trimming pared 0 bases from V and 4 bases from J, leaving 7 bases between. From germline, CDR1 is NSHNY and CDR2 SYGAGN. CDR3 DNA (partial): TGTGCCAGCAGTGATGGCTGGGTCACCGGG. This translates into CASSDGWVTG. In full, the CDR3 is CASSDGWVTGQLYF.

Of note for this clone: The germline and genes are mouse ones. From the germline J gene comes the end of the CDR3, since the read stops 4 residues before it. The V and J genes are TRBV31 and TRBJ2-3; TRBD2 aligns across 11 bases. Looked up from germline, CDR1 is GKSSPN and CDR2 is SITVG. The CDR3 consists of 16 residues. The CDR3: CAWSLALGGRGETLYF. The CDR3 bases that were read are TGTGCCTGGAGTCTAGCACTGGGGGGGCGAGGAGAA. Based on the CDR3 plus reference TRBV31 and TRBJ2-3, the full variable domain is AQTIHQWPVAEIKAVGSPLSLGCTIKGKSSPNLYWYWQATGGTLQQLFYSITVGQVESVVQLNLSASRPKDDQFILSTEKLLLSHSGFYLCAWSLALGGRGETLYFGSGTRLTVL.

On this clone itself: Mouse gene names apply. The observed sequence ends 4 residues before the CDR3 terminus, with the missing tail filled in from the germline J gene. V is TRBV13-1 and J is TRBJ2-4, with 11 bases that match TRBD2. J was trimmed by 0 bases and V by 4 bases; bases with no gene match: 1. The CDR3 runs to 15 residues. Germline lookup yields CDR1 NSHNY and CDR2 SYGAGN. CDR3 bases read: TGTGCCAGCAGTACTGGGGGGGCTAGTCAAAAC. Translating gives CASSTGGASQN. In full, the CDR3 is CASSTGGASQNTLYF.

This clone was found a few times. Gene names are the mouse ones. Read coverage stops 3 residues before the CDR3 terminus; the germline J gene supplies the remainder. The chain couples TRBV13-1 to TRBJ1-6; D remains unclear. TRBJ1-6 is an ORF for which the function is uncertain. The CDR3 covers 15 residues. Germline assignment: CDR1 NSHNY and CDR2 SYGAGN. V lost 2 bases and J 0 bases, leaving 6 bases between the germline ends. The CDR3 region is CASSDQSSYNSPLYF. The sequenced part of the CDR3 DNA is TGTGCCAGCAGTGACCAATCTTCCTATAATTCGCCC.

Remarks on this clone: Germline and genes: mouse. The CDR3 goes on 3 residues after the read ends, and that part is filled in from the germline J gene. Other DNA sequences in the same sample also yield this CDR3. The chain employs TRBV5 and TRBJ1-6; D gene ambiguous. TRBJ1-6 is known as an ORF, though its function is uncertain. CDR1 and CDR2 from the germline V gene are LGHNA and YNLKQL (reference sequence). There are 12 residues in the CDR3. The ends were cut back, 2 bases at V and 7 bases at J, with 3 bases in the middle. The CDR3 spells CASSQQNSPLYF. CDR3 DNA (partial): TGTGCCAGCAGCCAACAGAATTCGCCC.

A word on this clone: The gene names given are mouse names. The read finishes 4 residues shy of the CDR3 end, and the germline J gene is used to complete it. The chain links TRBV19 to TRBJ1-2, with 10 positions matching TRBD1. Germline CDR1 FNHDT, CDR2 SITEND (reference sequence). This CDR3 spans 18 amino acids. V lost 4 bases and J lost 0; bases outside the gene matches: 12. Here the CDR3 reads CASSSTGTGENANSDYTF. The CDR3 DNA, read in part, is TGTGCCAGCAGTTCGACCGGGACAGGGGAGAATGCAAACTCC.

This clone was counted at least ten times. Gene names and germline refer to mouse. Read coverage stops 4 residues before the CDR3 terminus; the germline J gene supplies the remainder. In the same sample, other DNA sequences code for this CDR3. The V gene is TRBV1, the J gene TRBJ2-1, with 7 bases lining up with TRBD2. This CDR3 spans 15 amino acids. Germline V lookup: CDR1 NSQYPW, CDR2 LRSPGD (reference sequence). The V segment lost 0 bases and the J segment 3 bases; nucleotides outside the gene matches: 2. The sequenced part of the CDR3 DNA is TGCACCTGCAGTGCAGATGTGGGGGGCTATGCT. Translated, it gives CTCSADVGGYA. The CDR3 as a whole reads CTCSADVGGYAEQFF.